This T cell receptor beta chain was observed in a study of CD8 T cells in ankylosing spondylitis (dated by TCRdb to about 2017). At the level of the whole study: To find TCR variants linked to disease, the study profiled T cell receptor beta repertoires in ankylosing spondylitis patients and healthy donors. The full study cohort comprised about 23 ankylosing spondylitis patients and roughly 110 healthy donors. Samples of peripheral blood were taken, and for ankylosing spondylitis patients, synovial fluid was collected as well. What the work shows at the level of the full study, not this receptor alone: Blood from ankylosing spondylitis patients appeared to be characterized by a TCR beta motif composed of roughly eight highly homologous amino acid variants. The disease-linked clones had a CD8+ phenotype and were found at relatively low frequencies in peripheral blood. Some of the motif variants had been reported before in the synovial fluid and blood of reactive arthritis patients, a finding that suggests common disease-initiation mechanisms. Significant enrichment of the disease-linked clones was reported in matched synovial fluid samples from ankylosing spondylitis patients.

With respect to this clonotype: Its antigen is currently not known. No much larger clonotype is one base removed from it; base qualities were not supplied.

The germline V gene (reference sequence) gives CDR1 as GTSNPN and CDR2 as SVGIG. From the cysteine up to the phenylalanine, the CDR3 has a length of 13 residues. The entry retains the CDR3 DNA only, 39 bases that are in frame from base 1. Relative to germline, V is 2 bases shorter and J is 9 bases shorter, with 17 bases between their ends. Sequencing instrument: Illumina HiSeq 2500. TCR beta libraries were prepared by quantitative 5'-RACE with molecular barcodes. From the authors' description of their analysis: To identify disease-linked TCR variants, a new computational method was used, one built on a probabilistic model of VDJ rearrangement. In-frame beta chains were kept once TCRdb had trimmed the public reads at Q25 with fastp and called clones with MiXCR. Duplicate CDR3 protein sequences are folded into a single record with the most common DNA and genes. TCRdb's processing, not the study's, gives the V and J calls here. The sample table contains about 700,000 distinct CDR3 sequences; only one count was recorded for roughly 20% of them. In total, the top ten clones hold around 19% of the sample.

The receptor comes from a male donor with ankylosing spondylitis. Material for sequencing was blood, either unsorted or a sorted T cell fraction (not recorded which). The chain joins TRBV30 to TRBJ2-7, with the D segment possibly TRBD1 or TRBD2, each aligning over 6 bases. The sequenced DNA: TGTGCCTGGAGTTCGGGGGCTTACGGTGGGCAGTACTTC. It is translated as CAWSSGAYGGQYF. When the CDR3 is completed using the reference TRBV30 and TRBJ2-7 genes on either side, the full variable domain is SQTIHQWPATLVQPVGSPLSLECTVEGTSNPNLYWYRQAAGRGLQLLFYSVGIGQISSEVPQNLSASRPQDRQFILSSKKLLLSDSGFYLCAWSSGAYGGQYFGPGTRLTVT.